This TCR beta chain emerged from a study of cytomegalovirus exposure and HLA in healthy donors. The study's findings and limits: Fewer N-insertions (relative to the 666-donor mean) were reportedly seen in an Asian-associated ancestry cluster in a later analysis. A later analysis revealed that TCR association rates differed between HLA loci, peaking at DRB1 and bottoming out at HLA-C.

Worth noting for this clone: The antigen is undetermined.

Healthy bone marrow donors made up the donors. Trimming shortened V by 2 bases and J by 3 bases, and 10 bases separated the two germline ends. Germline lookup yields CDR1 MNHEY and CDR2 SVGAGI. CDR3 length: 14 residues. 60 Vbeta and 13 Jbeta primers were used in PCR. Study processing details: Per a later analysis, the number of unique TCR beta chains was around 79 million, of which 8.5 million to 11 million were shared. Data came from immunoSEQ multiplex PCR; TCRdb stores just in-frame clones and leaves some out. Clone size and the V and J calls come from that table; the DNA yielded D and trimming. This sample carries roughly 75,000 clones, with about 4.9% going to the ten biggest clones.

This receptor was taken from a man aged 35 to 55 in good health and CMV-seronegative. The rearrangement links TRBV6-5 to TRBJ1-2, with unresolved D. Sequencing was done on a sample of PBMCs. The CDR3 loop is CASSYNELHYGYTF. The DNA of the CDR3 is TGTGCCAGCAGTTACAACGAGCTTCACTATGGCTACACCTTC.